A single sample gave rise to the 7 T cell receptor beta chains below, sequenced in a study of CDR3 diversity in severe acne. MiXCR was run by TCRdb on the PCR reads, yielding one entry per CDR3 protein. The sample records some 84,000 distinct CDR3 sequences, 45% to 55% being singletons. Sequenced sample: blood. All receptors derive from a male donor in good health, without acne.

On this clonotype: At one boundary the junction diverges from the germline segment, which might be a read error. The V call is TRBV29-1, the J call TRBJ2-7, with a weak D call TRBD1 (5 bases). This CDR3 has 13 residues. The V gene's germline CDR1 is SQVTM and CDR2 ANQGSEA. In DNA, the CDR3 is TGTGCCTGGAGTGTACAGGTGTCCTACGAGCAGTACTTC. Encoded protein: CAWSVQVSYEQYF.

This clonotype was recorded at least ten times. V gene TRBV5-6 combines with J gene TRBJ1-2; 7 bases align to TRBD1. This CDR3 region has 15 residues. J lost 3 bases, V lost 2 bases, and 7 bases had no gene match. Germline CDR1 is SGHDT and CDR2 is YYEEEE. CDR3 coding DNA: TGTGCCAGCAGCTTTGGTGACAGGGAAGACTATGGCTACACCTTC. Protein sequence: CASSFGDREDYGYTF.

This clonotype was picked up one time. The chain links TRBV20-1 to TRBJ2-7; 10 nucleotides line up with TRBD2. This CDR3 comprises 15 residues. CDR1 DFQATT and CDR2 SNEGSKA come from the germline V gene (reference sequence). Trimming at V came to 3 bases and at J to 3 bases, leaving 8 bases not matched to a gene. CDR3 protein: CSASPGLAVSYEQYF. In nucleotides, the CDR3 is TGCAGTGCTAGCCCCGGACTAGCGGTCAGCTACGAGCAGTACTTC.

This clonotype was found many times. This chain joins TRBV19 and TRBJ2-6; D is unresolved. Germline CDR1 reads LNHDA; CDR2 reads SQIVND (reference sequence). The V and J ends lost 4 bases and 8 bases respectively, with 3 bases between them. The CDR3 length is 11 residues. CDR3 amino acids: CASSRTNVLTF. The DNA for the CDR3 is TGTGCCAGTAGTAGGACCAACGTCCTGACTTTC.

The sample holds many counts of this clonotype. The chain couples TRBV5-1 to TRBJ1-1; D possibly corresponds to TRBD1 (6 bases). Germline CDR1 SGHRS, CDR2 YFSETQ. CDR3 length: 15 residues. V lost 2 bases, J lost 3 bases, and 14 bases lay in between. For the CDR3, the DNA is TGCGCCAGCAGCTTCATCGCAGGGGACCACACTGAAGCTTTCTTT. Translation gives CASSFIAGDHTEAFF. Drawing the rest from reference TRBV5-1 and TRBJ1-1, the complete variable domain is KAGVTQTPRYLIKTRGQQVTLSCSPISGHRSVSWYQQTPGQGLQFLFEYFSETQRNKGNFPGRFSGRQFSNSRSEMNVSTLELGDSALYLCASSFIAGDHTEAFFGQGTRLTVV.

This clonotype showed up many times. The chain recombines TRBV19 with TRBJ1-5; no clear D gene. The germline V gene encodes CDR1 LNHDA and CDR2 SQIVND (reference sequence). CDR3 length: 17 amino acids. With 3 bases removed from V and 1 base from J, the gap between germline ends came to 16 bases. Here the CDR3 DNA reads TGTGCCAGTAGTATCGTATTTTCGGACGCCAGCAATCAGCCCCAGCATTTT. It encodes CASSIVFSDASNQPQHF.

This CDR3 reads CASSLEETSGKGETQYF. The CDR3 nucleotides are TGTGCCAGCAGCTTAGAAGAAACGAGCGGGAAGGGAGAGACCCAGTACTTC. This chain joins TRBV2 and TRBJ2-5, with 7 bases that match TRBD2. The CDR3 extends over 17 amino acids. V dropped 6 bases and J dropped 4; count of bases not matched to a gene: 17. Germline V gene sequence: CDR1 SNHLY, CDR2 FYNNEI.